This record concerns one T cell receptor beta chain sequence. Its specificity is unknown. The data stem from a study of CD8+CD57+ T cells in acquired aplastic anemia. Across the study: Average DNA yield from sorted CD4+ and CD8+ cells was about 2.9 ug.

Germline-derived CDR1 and CDR2 are SEHNR and FQNEAQ (reference sequence). The V end was cut by 5 bases, the J end by 6 bases, with 11 bases between. The CDR3 covers 14 residues. Findings and limits, study-wide: Sharing between patients and controls was observed for roughly 30 CD8+ CDR3 sequences. Significance was not reached for CD8+ Simpson's diversity between patients and controls.

Flow cytometry had shown expanded CD8+CD57+ cells in the patients chosen for sequencing. Severe acquired aplastic anemia was the diagnosis recorded for all patients. Genomic DNA served as template for TCR beta VDJ and CDR3 profiling. Using its own MiXCR run on the reads, TCRdb lists one record per CDR3 protein. The sample yields fewer than 300,000 distinct CDR3 sequences, approximately 82% seen once. The chain combines TRBV7-9 with TRBJ1-6; D is ambiguous. The TCR comes from a human donor with aplastic anemia. Sequences were obtained from sorted CD4+, CD8+, or CD8+CD57+ T cells (not recorded which) from PBMCs. CDR3 amino acids: CASSPINSNSPLHF. Here the CDR3 DNA reads TGTGCCAGCAGCCCAATCAATTCTAATTCACCCCTCCACTTT.